This entry lists 3 T cell receptor beta chains sequenced from one sample in a study of control samples from healthy donors and cancer patients. Assay used: immunoSEQ multiplex PCR; TCRdb lists only in-frame clones, some missing. The table records about 94,000 clones, approximately 90% of them present only once. Sequenced input: blood. These TCRs come from a woman aged 18-30 years in good health.

V usage is TRBV2 and J usage is TRBJ1-4; perhaps TRBD1 as D (5 bases). V was trimmed by 6 bases and J by 5 bases, leaving 10 bases between them. Looked up from germline, CDR1 is SNHLY and CDR2 is FYNNEI. The CDR3 is 13 amino acids. CDR3 region: CASSREINEKLFF. In nucleotides, the CDR3 is TGTGCCAGCAGCAGGGAGATAAATGAAAAACTGTTTTTT.

The V gene is TRBV7-9, the J gene TRBJ2-7, with TRBD1 matching over 9 bases. The V gene's germline CDR1 is SEHNR and CDR2 FQNEAQ (reference sequence). This CDR3 contains 15 residues. V was clipped by 4 bases and J by 3 bases; unmatched bases: 7. CDR3 amino acids: CASSSPGQGRYEQYF. DNA for the CDR3: TGTGCCAGCAGCTCCCCGGGACAGGGACGCTACGAGCAGTACTTC.

The rearrangement joins TRBV5-6 to TRBJ2-2; D remains unclear. The CDR3 sequence is 12 residues long. The germline V gene encodes CDR1 SGHDT and CDR2 YYEEEE. V was cut by 1 base and J by 7 bases, with 5 bases left in between. The CDR3 DNA sequence: TGTGCCAGCAGCTTGCCGCTCGGGGAGCTGTTTTTT. Translated: CASSLPLGELFF.